This T cell receptor (beta chain) was observed in a study of blood T cell repertoires in COVID-19. Study as a whole: Samples representing acute and convalescent COVID-19 were sourced from the United States, Italy and Spain. The analysed material was cDNA or gDNA that came from T cells, B-cell-depleted T cells, or PBMCs.

Germline lookup yields CDR1 SGHRS and CDR2 YFSETQ. This CDR3 has 16 residues. V lost 2 bases to trimming and J lost 0 bases; unmatched junction nucleotides: 5. Here immunoSEQ multiplex PCR was the method, and the copy in TCRdb shows in-frame clones only, minus some. Of 90,000 to 100,000 clones detected, 65% to 90% appear once; the ten largest clones hold approximately 10%. Material for sequencing was peripheral blood. The sequence came from a man aged 70-80 years with active or convalescent COVID-19. This chain joins TRBV5-1 and TRBJ2-3; 8 nucleotides align to TRBD2. This chain's CDR3 is CASSLDPSGSTDTQYF. The CDR3, as DNA: TGCGCCAGCAGCTTAGACCCTAGCGGGAGCACAGATACGCAGTATTTT.